The rows below give T cell receptor beta chains drawn from one sample of a study of cytomegalovirus exposure and HLA in healthy donors. The data were produced by immunoSEQ multiplex PCR, yet TCRdb's version contains in-frame clones alone and is incomplete. The repertoire holds fewer than 150,000 clones, with roughly 85% as singletons. Material: PBMCs. Receptors were obtained from a middle-aged man in good health and CMV-seropositive. Each CDR3 is given with its conserved first and last residue. Fields, in order: CDR3 DNA, CDR3 protein, V gene, clone size, CDR3 length, D gene, J gene. D genes are given only for firm matches. Clone size is given for some rows only: seen once, a few or many times, or a class if the clone is expanded.

TGCGCCAGCAGCTATGTGCACGGCGGGGAGCTGTTTTTT CASSYVHGGELFF TRBV5-1 - 13 - TRBJ2-2
TGTGCCAGCAGCTTAGTCCAACTAGCGGCCCCCTACGAGCAGTACTTC CASSLVQLAAPYEQYF TRBV7-9 - 16 TRBD2 TRBJ2-7
TGTGCCAGCAGCTTATATGGCGGGGGCGATGAGCAGTTCTTC CASSLYGGGDEQFF TRBV7-6 - 14 - TRBJ2-1
TGTGCCAGCTCACGCGAAGAGACCCAGTACTTC CASSREETQYF TRBV18 few 11 - TRBJ2-5
TGTGCCAGCAGCTTAGCAGGACAGGGGCGGACTGAAGCTTTCTTT CASSLAGQGRTEAFF TRBV7-9 - 15 TRBD1 TRBJ1-1
TGTGCCAGCAGCTTAGCGTCGGGGGGGGGACCAGATCAGCCCCAGCATTTT CASSLASGGGPDQPQHF TRBV7-2 few 17 - TRBJ1-5
TGCGCCAGCAGCGATACCGGGACAGGGGAAGTAGGGTCCCAGTACTTC CASSDTGTGEVGSQYF TRBV5-1 - 16 TRBD1 TRBJ2-7
TGTGCCAGCAGTCCCCAGACAGGGTCACCCTACGAGCAGTACTTC CASSPQTGSPYEQYF TRBV27 - 15 TRBD1 TRBJ2-7
TGTGCCAGCAGGGGTTCGGACGCAGGGAAGTACAATGAGCAGTTCTTC CASRGSDAGKYNEQFF TRBV25-1 - 16 - TRBJ2-1
TGTGCCAGGAAAAGGGTAGCGGGAGAGAAAGAGACCCAGTACTTC CARKRVAGEKETQYF TRBV5-6 - 15 TRBD2 TRBJ2-5
TGTGCCAGCAGTTACTCAGGAGCCTCTAATGAAAAACTGTTTTTT CASSYSGASNEKLFF TRBV6-5 once 15 - TRBJ1-4
TGTGCCTGGAGCTTAAAGGGGGTCAATGAGCAGTTCTTC CAWSLKGVNEQFF TRBV30 - 13 - TRBJ2-1
TGTGCCAGCAGTTACCGACAGGGGACTGAAAAACTGTTTTTT CASSYRQGTEKLFF TRBV6-6 once 14 TRBD1 TRBJ1-4
TGTGCCAGCAGCAAACGAGGGAAGGGCAGCGAGCAGTACTTC CASSKRGKGSEQYF TRBV6-5 - 14 - TRBJ2-7
TGTGCCAGCAGCTTACAGGGCAATCAGCCCCAGCATTTT CASSLQGNQPQHF TRBV7-9 - 13 - TRBJ1-5
TGCGCCAGCAGCCAAGGACAGGGGCGCACAGATACGCAGTATTTT CASSQGQGRTDTQYF TRBV4-1 once 15 TRBD1 TRBJ2-3
TGTGCCAGCAGCTTAACAGTCAGCACAGATACGCAGTATTTT CASSLTVSTDTQYF TRBV7-2 - 14 - TRBJ2-3
TGTGCCAGCAGCTTGGATAGGACTAGCACCTACGAGCAGTACTTC CASSLDRTSTYEQYF TRBV5-4 - 15 TRBD2 TRBJ2-7
TGCGCCAGCAGCTTTGACGAAGGGGGCTACAATGAGCAGTTCTTC CASSFDEGGYNEQFF TRBV5-1 - 15 - TRBJ2-1
TGTGCCAGCAGACCGGGACAGGGGGGAACAGATACGCAGTATTTT CASRPGQGGTDTQYF TRBV6-6 - 15 TRBD1 TRBJ2-3
TGTGCCAGCAGTTACCCAGGGGAGAACACTGAAGCTTTCTTT CASSYPGENTEAFF TRBV6-5 few 14 - TRBJ1-1
TGTGCCGTTTTGCCCGGGACAGATTACAATGAGCAGTTCTTC CAVLPGTDYNEQFF TRBV7-9 few 14 TRBD1 TRBJ2-1
TGTGCCAGCAGTACAGGGGGCATACCCACAGGGACCCAGTACTTC CASSTGGIPTGTQYF TRBV6-1 - 15 TRBD1 TRBJ2-5
TGTGCCAGCAGTTCCTGGACAGGGGGTTCCTACGAGCAGTACTTC CASSSWTGGSYEQYF TRBV6-5 once 15 TRBD1 TRBJ2-7
TGTGCCAGCAGCTCCGGTAGGGCGGGAGGAAGCTCCTACAATGAGCAGTTCTTC CASSSGRAGGSSYNEQFF TRBV7-6 - 18 TRBD2 TRBJ2-1
TGCGCCAGCAAGGATTTGACAGGGGGCGCGGATGAGCAGTACTTC CASKDLTGGADEQYF TRBV4-1 - 15 TRBD1 TRBJ2-7
TGCGCCAGCAGCTCCGGGACAGATAATCAGCCCCAGCATTTT CASSSGTDNQPQHF TRBV5-1 - 14 TRBD1 TRBJ1-5
TGTGCCAGCAGCCATACCGGGACAGGGACCTACGAGCAGTACTTC CASSHTGTGTYEQYF TRBV27 - 15 TRBD1 TRBJ2-7
TGCGCCAGCAGCTTGAGACAGGGGGCCGATGAGCAGTTCTTC CASSLRQGADEQFF TRBV5-1 - 14 TRBD1 TRBJ2-1
TGCGCCAGCAGCTTGGCCAGCGGGAGGGCGGCAGAGACCCAGTACTTC CASSLASGRAAETQYF TRBV5-1 - 16 TRBD2 TRBJ2-5
TGTGCCAGCAGCTTAGGACTAGCGGCCTACGAGCAGTACTTC CASSLGLAAYEQYF TRBV7-9 - 14 TRBD2 TRBJ2-7